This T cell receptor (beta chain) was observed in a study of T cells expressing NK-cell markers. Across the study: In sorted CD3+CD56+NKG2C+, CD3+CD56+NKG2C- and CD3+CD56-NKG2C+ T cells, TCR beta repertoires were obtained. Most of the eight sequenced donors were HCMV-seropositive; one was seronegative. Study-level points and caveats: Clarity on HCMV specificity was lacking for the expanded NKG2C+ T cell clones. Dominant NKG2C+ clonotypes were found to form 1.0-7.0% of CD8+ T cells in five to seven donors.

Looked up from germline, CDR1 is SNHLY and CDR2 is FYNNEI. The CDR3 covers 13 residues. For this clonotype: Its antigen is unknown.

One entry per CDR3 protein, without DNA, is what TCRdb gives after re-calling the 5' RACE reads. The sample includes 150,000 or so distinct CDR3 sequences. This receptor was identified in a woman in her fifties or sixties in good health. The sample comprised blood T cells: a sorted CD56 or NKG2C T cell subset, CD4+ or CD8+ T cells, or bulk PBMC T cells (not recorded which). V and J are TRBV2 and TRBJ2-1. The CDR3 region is CASSEPAFNEQFF.